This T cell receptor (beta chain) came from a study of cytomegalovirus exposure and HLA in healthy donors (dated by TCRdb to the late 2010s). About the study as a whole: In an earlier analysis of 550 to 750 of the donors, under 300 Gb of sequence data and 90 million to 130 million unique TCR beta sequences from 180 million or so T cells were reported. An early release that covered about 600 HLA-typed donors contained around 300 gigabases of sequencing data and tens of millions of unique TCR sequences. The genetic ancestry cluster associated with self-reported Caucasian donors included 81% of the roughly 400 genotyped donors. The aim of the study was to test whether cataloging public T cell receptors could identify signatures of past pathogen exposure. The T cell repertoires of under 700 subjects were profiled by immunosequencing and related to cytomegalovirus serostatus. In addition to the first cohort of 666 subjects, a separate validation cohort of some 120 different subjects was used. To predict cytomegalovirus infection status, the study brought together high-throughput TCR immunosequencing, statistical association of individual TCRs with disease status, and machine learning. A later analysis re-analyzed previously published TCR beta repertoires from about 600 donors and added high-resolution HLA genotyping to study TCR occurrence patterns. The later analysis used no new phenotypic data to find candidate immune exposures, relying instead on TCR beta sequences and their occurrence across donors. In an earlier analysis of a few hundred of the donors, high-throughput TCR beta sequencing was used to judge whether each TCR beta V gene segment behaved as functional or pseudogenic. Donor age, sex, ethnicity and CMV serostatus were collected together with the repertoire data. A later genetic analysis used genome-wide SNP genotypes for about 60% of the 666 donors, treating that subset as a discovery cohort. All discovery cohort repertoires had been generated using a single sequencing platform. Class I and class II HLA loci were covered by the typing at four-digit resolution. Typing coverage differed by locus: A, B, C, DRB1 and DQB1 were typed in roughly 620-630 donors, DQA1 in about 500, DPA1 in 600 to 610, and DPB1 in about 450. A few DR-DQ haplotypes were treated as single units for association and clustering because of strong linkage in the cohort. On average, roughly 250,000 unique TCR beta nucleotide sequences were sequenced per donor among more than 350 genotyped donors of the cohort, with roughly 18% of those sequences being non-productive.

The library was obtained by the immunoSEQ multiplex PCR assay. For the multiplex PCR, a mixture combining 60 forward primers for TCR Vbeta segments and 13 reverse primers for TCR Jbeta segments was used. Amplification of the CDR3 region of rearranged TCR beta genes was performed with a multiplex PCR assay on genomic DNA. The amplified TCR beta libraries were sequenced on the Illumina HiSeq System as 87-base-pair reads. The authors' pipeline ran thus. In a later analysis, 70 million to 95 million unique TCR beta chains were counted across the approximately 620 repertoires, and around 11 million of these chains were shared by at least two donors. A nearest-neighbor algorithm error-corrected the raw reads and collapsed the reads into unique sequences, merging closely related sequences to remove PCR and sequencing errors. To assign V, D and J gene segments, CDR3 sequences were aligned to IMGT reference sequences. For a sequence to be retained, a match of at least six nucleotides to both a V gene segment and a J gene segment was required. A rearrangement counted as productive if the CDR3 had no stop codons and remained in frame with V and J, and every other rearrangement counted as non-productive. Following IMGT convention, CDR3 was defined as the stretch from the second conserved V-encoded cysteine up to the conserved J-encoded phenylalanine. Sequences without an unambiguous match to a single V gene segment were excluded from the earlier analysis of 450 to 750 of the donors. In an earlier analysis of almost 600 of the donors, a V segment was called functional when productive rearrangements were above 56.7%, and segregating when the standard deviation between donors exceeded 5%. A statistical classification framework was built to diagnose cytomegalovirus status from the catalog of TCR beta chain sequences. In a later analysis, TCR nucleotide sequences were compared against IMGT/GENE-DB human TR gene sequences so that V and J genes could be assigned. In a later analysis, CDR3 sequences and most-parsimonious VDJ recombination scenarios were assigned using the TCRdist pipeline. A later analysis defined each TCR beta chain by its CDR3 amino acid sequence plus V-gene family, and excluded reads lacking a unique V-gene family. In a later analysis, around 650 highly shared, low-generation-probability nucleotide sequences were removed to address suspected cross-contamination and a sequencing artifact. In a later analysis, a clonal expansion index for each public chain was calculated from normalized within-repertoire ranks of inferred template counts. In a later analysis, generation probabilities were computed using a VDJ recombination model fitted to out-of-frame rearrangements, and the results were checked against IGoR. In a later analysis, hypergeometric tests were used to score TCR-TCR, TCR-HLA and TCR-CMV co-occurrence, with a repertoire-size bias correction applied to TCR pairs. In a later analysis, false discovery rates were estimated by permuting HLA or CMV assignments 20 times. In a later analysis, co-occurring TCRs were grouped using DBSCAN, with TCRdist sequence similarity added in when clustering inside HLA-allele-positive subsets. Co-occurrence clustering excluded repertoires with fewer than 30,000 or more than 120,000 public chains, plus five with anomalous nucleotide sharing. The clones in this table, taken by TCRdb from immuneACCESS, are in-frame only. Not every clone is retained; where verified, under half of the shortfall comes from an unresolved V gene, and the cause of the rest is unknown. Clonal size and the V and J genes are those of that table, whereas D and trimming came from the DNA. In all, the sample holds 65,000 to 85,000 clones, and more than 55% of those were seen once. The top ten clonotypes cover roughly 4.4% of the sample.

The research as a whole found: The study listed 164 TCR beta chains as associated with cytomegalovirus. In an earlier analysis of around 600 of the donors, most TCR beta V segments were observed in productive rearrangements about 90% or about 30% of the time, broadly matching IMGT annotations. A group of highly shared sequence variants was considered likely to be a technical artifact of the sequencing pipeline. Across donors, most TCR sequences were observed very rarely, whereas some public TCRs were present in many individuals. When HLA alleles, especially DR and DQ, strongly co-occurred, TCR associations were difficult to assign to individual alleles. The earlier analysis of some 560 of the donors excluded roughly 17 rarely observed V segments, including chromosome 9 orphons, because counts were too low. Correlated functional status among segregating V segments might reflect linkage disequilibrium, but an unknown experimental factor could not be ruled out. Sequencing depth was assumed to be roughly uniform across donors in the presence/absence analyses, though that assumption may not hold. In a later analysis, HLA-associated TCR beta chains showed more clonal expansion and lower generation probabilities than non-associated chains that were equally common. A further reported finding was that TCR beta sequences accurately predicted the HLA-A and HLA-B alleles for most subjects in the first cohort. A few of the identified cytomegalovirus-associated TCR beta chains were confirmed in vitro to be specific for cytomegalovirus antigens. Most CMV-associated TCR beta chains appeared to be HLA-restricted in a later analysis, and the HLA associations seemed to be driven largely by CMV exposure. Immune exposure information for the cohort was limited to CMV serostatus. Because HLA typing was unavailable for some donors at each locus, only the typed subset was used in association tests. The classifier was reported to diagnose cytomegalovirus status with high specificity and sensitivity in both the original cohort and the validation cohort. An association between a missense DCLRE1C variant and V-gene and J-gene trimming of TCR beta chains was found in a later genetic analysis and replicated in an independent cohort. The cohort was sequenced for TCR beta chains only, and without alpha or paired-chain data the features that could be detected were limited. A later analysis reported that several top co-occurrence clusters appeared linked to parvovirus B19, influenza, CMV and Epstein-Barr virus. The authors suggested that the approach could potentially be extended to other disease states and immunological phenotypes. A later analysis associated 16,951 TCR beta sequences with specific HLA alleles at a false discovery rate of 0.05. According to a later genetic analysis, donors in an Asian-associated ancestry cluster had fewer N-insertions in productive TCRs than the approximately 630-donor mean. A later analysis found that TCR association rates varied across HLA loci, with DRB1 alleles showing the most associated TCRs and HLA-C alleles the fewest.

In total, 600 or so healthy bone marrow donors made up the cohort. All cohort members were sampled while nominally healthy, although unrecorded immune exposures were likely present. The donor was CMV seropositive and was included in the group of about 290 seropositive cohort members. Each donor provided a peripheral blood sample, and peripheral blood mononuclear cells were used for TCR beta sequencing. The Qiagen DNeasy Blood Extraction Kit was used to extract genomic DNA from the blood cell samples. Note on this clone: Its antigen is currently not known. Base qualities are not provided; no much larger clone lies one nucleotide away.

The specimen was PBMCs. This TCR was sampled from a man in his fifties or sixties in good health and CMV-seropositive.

The CDR3 in this case is CASSFTGLTDEKLFF. The nucleotide sequence reads as follows: TGCGCCAGCAGCTTTACAGGGTTGACGGATGAAAAACTGTTTTTT. The chain was built from TRBV5-1 and TRBJ1-4, and perhaps TRBD1 as D gene, on 6 matching bases. Its CDR3 holds 15 amino acids, cysteine through phenylalanine. Only CDR3 DNA remains: 45 bases, in frame from the first base. V was cut back by 2 bases and J by 6 bases, leaving a gap of 14 bases between them. Taken from the germline V gene, the CDR1 and CDR2 loops are SGHRS and YFSETQ.